The T cell receptor beta chain under discussion was sequenced for a study of early T cells in non-severe SARS-CoV-2 infection. Each CDR3 protein is one row after TCRdb ran MiXCR on the 5' RACE reads. The sample yields more than 90,000 distinct CDR3 sequences, roughly 11% seen once. At least ten counts were recorded for this clonotype. The germline CDR1 and CDR2 sequences are SGHTA and FQGTGA. CDR3 size: 17 residues. The junction had 5 bases not matched to a gene; V was cut back by 1 base and J by 1 base. The J gene is TRBJ1-1, the V gene TRBV7-3; 11 positions agree with TRBD1. The receptor comes from an adult who was a healthcare worker with PCR-confirmed SARS-CoV-2 infection or an uninfected control (not recorded which). The specimen sequenced was whole blood. This CDR3 reads CASSLIGGQGANTEAFF. The CDR3 nucleotides are TGTGCCAGCAGCTTAATTGGAGGACAGGGGGCGAACACTGAAGCTTTCTTT.